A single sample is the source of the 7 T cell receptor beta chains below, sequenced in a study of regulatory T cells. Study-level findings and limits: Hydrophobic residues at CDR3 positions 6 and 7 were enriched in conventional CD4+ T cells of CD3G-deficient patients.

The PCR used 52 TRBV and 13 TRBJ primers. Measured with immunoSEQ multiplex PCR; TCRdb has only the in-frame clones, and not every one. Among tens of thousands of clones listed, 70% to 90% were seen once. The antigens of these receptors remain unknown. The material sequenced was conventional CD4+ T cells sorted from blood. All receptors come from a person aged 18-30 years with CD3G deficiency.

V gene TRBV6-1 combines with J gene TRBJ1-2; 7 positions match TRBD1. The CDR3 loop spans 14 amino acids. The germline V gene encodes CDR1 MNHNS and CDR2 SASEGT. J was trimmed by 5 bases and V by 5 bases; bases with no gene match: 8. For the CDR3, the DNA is TGTGCCAGCAGTATATGGGGACAGTGGTATGGCTACACCTTC. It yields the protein CASSIWGQWYGYTF.

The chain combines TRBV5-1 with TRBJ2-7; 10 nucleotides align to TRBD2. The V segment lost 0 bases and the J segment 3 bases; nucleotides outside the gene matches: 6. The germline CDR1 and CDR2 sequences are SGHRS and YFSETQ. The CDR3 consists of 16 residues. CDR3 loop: CASSLGGTSEVYEQYF. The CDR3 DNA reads TGCGCCAGCAGCTTGGGGGGGACTAGCGAAGTCTACGAGCAGTACTTC.

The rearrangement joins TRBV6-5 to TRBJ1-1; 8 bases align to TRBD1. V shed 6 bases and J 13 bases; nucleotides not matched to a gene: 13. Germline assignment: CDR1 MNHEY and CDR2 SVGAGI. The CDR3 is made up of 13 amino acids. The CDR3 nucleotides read TGTGCCAGCAGCTTGGACAGGGATAGTCGAGGTTTCTTT. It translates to CASSLDRDSRGFF.

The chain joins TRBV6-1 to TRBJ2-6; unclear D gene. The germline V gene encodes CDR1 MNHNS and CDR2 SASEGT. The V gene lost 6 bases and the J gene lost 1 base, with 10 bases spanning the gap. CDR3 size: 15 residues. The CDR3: CASSPTWSGANVLTF. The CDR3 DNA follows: TGTGCCAGCAGCCCAACTTGGTCTGGGGCCAACGTCCTGACTTTC.

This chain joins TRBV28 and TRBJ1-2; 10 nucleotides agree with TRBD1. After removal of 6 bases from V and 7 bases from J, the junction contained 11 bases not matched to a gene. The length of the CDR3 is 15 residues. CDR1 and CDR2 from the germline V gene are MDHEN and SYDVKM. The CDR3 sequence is CASSLDRGRQGGYTF. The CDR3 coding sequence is TGTGCCAGCAGCCTCGACAGGGGGCGCCAGGGTGGCTACACCTTC.

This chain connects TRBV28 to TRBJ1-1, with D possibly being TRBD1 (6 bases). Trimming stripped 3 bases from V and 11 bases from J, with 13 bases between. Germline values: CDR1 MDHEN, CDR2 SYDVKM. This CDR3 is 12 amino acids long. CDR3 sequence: CASSFRAGDAFF. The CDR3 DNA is TGTGCCAGCAGTTTCCGAGCAGGGGACGCTTTCTTT. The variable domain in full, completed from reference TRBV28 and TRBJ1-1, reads DVKVTQSSRYLVKRTGEKVFLECVQDMDHENMFWYRQDPGLGLRLIYFSYDVKMKEKGDIPEGYSVSREKKERFSLILESASTNQTSMYLCASSFRAGDAFFGQGTRLTVV.

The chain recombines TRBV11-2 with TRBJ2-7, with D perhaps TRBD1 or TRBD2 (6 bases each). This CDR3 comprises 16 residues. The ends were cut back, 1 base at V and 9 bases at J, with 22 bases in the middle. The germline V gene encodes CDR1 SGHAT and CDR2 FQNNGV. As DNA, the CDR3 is TGTGCCAGCAGCTTAGGGGGGCCAGGAGGGCGGGCCCTGCAGTACTTC. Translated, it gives CASSLGGPGGRALQYF. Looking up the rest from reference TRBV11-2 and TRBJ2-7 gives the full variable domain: EAGVAQSPRYKIIEKRQSVAFWCNPISGHATLYWYQQILGQGPKLLIQFQNNGVVDDSQLPKDRFSAERLKGVDSTLKIQPAKLEDSAVYLCASSLGGPGGRALQYFGPGTRLTVT.